The 9 T cell receptor beta chains listed next were all sequenced from one sample in a study of T cell clonotyping in hematopoietic cell transplantation. Some clones are missing from TCRdb's copy, which holds only in-frame ones; the method was immunoSEQ multiplex PCR. The table has around 6,800 clones, about 77% seen once. The material was PBMCs, obtained 100 days after allogeneic stem cell transplant. These receptors all come from a female patient in her 30s who had an allogeneic stem cell transplant, so the T cells may come from the graft donor. Some clones in this sample may be carry-over from other donors' samples.

The chain uses TRBV7-2 and TRBJ1-6, with 7 nucleotides matching TRBD1. Germline loops: CDR1 SGHTA, CDR2 FQGNSA. CDR3 size: 14 residues. Trimming took 5 bases from V and 7 from J; bases not matched to a gene: 5. This chain's CDR3 is CASSLQGRNSPLHF. The CDR3 bases are TGTGCCAGCAGCCTACAGGGGAGAAATTCACCCCTCCACTTT.

This clone was observed a handful of times. The DNA of the CDR3 is TGTGCCAGCAGTTTGGGGGGGGATGAGCAGTTCTTC. Its translation: CASSLGGDEQFF. The chain carries TRBV28 and TRBJ2-1; 7 bases agree with TRBD2. Germline V lookup: CDR1 MDHEN, CDR2 SYDVKM. The CDR3 has 12 amino acids. Germline trimming cut 3 bases from V and 8 bases from J; bases unmatched to any gene: 1.

A few counts support this clone. The CDR3 region has the DNA TGTGCCAGTAGTACCCGGACAGGGGAAGCTTTCTTT. Translated, it gives CASSTRTGEAFF. V is TRBV19 and J is TRBJ1-1; 8 bases are a match to TRBD1. CDR1 and CDR2 (germline): LNHDA, SQIVND (reference sequence). Losses at the gene ends were 4 bases for V and 8 bases for J; bases not matched to a gene: 3. This CDR3 region has 12 residues.

The genes are TRBV29-1 and TRBJ2-2; D gene ambiguous. V gave up 5 bases and J gave up 6 bases, with 10 bases separating them. This CDR3 contains 12 residues. Germline V gene data show CDR1 as SQVTM and CDR2 as ANQGSEA. CDR3 region: CSVFIDPGELFF. In nucleotides, the CDR3 is TGCAGCGTTTTCATCGACCCCGGGGAGCTGTTTTTT.

The J gene is TRBJ1-2, the V gene TRBV4-1, with unresolved D. The CDR3 has 13 amino acids. Deletions cut 0 bases from V and 4 bases from J, with 6 bases between. CDR1 is MGHRA, CDR2 YSYEKL, per germline. CDR3 residues: CASSQEVPYGYTF. The CDR3 coding sequence is TGCGCCAGCAGCCAAGAGGTCCCCTATGGCTACACCTTC.

This clone was seen a single time. The rearrangement uses TRBV10-1 and TRBJ1-1; D might be TRBD1 (5 bases). This CDR3 is 13 amino acids long. From germline, CDR1 is WNHNN and CDR2 SYGVQD (reference sequence). Trimming removed 6 bases from V and 1 base from J, with 9 bases in between. The CDR3 DNA is TGCGCCAGCAGCCGTGACAGGAACACTGAAGCTTTCTTT. Translating gives CASSRDRNTEAFF.

The rearrangement uses TRBV6-6 and TRBJ1-6; a weak D match, TRBD1 (5 bases). Trimming shortened V by 5 bases and J by 5 bases, and 7 bases separated the two germline ends. Germline V lookup: CDR1 MNHNY, CDR2 SVGAGI (reference sequence). This CDR3 is 13 amino acids long. CDR3 sequence: CASSVTDNSPLHF. CDR3 nucleotides: TGTGCCAGCAGTGTGACAGATAATTCACCCCTCCACTTT.

This chain connects TRBV11-1 to TRBJ1-2; D perhaps matches TRBD1 (5 bases). Per germline, CDR1 SGHAT and CDR2 FQDESV (reference sequence). V gave up 5 bases and J gave up 2 bases, with 18 bases separating them. The CDR3 runs 16 residues. In nucleotides, the CDR3 is TGTGCCAGCAGCCTACGTATAGGGGCAATGAACTATGGCTACACCTTC. Translating it yields CASSLRIGAMNYGYTF.

This rearrangement joins TRBV15 to TRBJ1-6; D not certain. CDR3 length: 13 residues. CDR1 and CDR2 (germline): LNHNV, YYDKDF (reference sequence). Trimming cost V 1 base and J 8 bases, with 6 bases left between them. The chain's CDR3 is CATSRVRDSPLHF. The CDR3 region has the DNA TGTGCCACCAGCAGAGTTAGAGATTCACCCCTCCACTTT.